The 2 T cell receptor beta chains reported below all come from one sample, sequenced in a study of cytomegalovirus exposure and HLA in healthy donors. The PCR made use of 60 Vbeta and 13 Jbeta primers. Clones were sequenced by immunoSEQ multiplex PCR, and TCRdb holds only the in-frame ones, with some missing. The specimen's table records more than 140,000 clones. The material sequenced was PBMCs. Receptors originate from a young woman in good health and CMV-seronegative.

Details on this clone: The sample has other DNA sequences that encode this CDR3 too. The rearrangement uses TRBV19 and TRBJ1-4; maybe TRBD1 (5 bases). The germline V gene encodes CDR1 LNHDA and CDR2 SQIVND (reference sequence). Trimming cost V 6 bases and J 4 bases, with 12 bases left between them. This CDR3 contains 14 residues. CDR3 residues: CASSVQVDNEKLFF. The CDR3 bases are TGTGCCAGTAGCGTACAGGTGGATAATGAAAAACTGTTTTTT.

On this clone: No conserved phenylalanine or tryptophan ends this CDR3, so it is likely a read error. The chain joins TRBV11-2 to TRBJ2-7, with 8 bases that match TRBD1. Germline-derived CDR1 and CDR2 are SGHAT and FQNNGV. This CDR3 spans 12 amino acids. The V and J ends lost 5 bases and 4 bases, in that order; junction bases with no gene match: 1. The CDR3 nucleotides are TGTGCCAGCAGCCGACAGGGGTACGAGCAGTACCTC. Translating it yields CASSRQGYEQYL.